These 23 T cell receptor beta chains came from one sample sequenced in a study of T cells after somatic rescue of genetic block. Repertoires were generated with immunoSEQ multiplex PCR, while TCRdb's copy carries only in-frame clones and drops some. The sample comprises 55,000 to 70,000 clones, approximately 90% of which are singletons, and 2.5% to 3.5% rests with the top ten. Material: peripheral blood mononuclear cells (PBMCs). The receptors derive from a man in his forties.

V gene TRBV5-1 combines with J gene TRBJ2-3; D is undetermined. This CDR3 region has 14 residues. V lost 0 bases, J lost 4 bases, and 9 bases lay in between. Germline loops: CDR1 SGHRS, CDR2 YFSETQ. CDR3 region: CASSLVGSADTQYF. CDR3 DNA sequence: TGCGCCAGCAGCTTGGTGGGATCAGCAGATACGCAGTATTTT.

V gene TRBV29-1 combines with J gene TRBJ2-2; D uncertain. The germline CDR1 and CDR2 sequences are SQVTM and ANQGSEA. The CDR3 extends over 12 amino acids. V lost 4 bases and J 1 base, leaving 4 bases between the germline ends. The CDR3 sequence: CSVALNTGELFF. CDR3 DNA: TGCAGCGTTGCCTTGAACACCGGGGAGCTGTTTTTT.

For this clone: At one end, the junction sequence differs from germline, possibly due to a read error. The rearrangement links TRBV5-1 to TRBJ2-3, with 11 nucleotides matching TRBD2. The CDR3 has 16 residues. Germline V CDR1 and CDR2: SGHRS, YFSETQ. The CDR3 region has the DNA TGCGTCAGCAGCACTTTAGCGGGAGGGCGTCCAGATACGCAGTATTTT. Its translation is CVSSTLAGGRPDTQYF.

The CDR3 region is CASSLRGQGTEAFF. CDR3 sequence (DNA): TGTGCCAGCAGCTTAAGGGGACAGGGCACTGAAGCTTTCTTT. V is TRBV11-3 and J is TRBJ1-1; 9 bases match TRBD1. Trimming took 2 bases from V and 4 from J; bases not matched to a gene: 2. The CDR3 is 14 amino acids. Germline CDR1 SGHNT, CDR2 YENEEA.

The CDR3 region is CASSQANGNQPQHF. CDR3 DNA: TGTGCCAGCAGCCAAGCGAACGGCAATCAGCCCCAGCATTTT. The J gene is TRBJ1-5, the V gene TRBV16; D remains unclear. The CDR3 spans 14 residues. With 2 bases removed from V and 2 bases from J, the gap between germline ends came to 7 bases. The germline gives CDR1 KGHSY, CDR2 FQNENV.

The J gene is TRBJ1-5, the V gene TRBV30, with 7 positions matching TRBD1. The trim removed 1 base at V and 4 bases at J, leaving 4 bases unmatched. The CDR3 runs to 14 residues. Per germline, CDR1 GTSNPN and CDR2 SVGIG (reference sequence). The CDR3 spells CAWSGGQANQPQHF. The CDR3 DNA reads TGTGCCTGGAGTGGTGGACAGGCGAATCAGCCCCAGCATTTT.

The V call is TRBV30, the J call TRBJ2-7; 12 bases line up with TRBD1. The CDR3 contains 15 residues. Per the germline V gene, CDR1 is GTSNPN and CDR2 is SVGIG (reference sequence). The V gene end was trimmed by 1 base and the J gene end by 7 bases; junction bases not matched to a gene: 8. CDR3: CAWSEGQGARWEQYF. The CDR3 bases are TGTGCCTGGAGTGAGGGACAGGGGGCGAGGTGGGAGCAGTACTTC.

J is TRBJ1-3 and V is TRBV11-2; tentatively, D is TRBD1 (5 bases). The V end was cut by 4 bases, the J end by 7 bases, with 20 bases between. The germline gives CDR1 SGHAT, CDR2 FQNNGV. The CDR3 covers 16 residues. The CDR3 reads CASSSPTRGVINTIYF. The CDR3 DNA reads TGTGCCAGCAGCTCCCCGACAAGGGGCGTCATCAACACCATATATTTT.

The chain recombines TRBV4-1 with TRBJ2-5; D call uncertain. The CDR3 has 16 amino acids. The V end was cut by 1 base, the J end by 5 bases, with 17 bases between. From germline, CDR1 is MGHRA and CDR2 YSYEKL. Here the CDR3 DNA reads TGCGCCAGCAGCCAAGTCTGGGCTAACAGTCAGGAGACCCAGTACTTC. Translating gives CASSQVWANSQETQYF.

V gene TRBV7-8 combines with J gene TRBJ1-5; no clear D gene. Per germline, CDR1 SGHVS and CDR2 FQNEAQ. With 0 bases removed from V and 6 bases from J, the gap between germline ends came to 12 bases. The CDR3 is made up of 15 amino acids. The CDR3 DNA reads as TGTGCCAGCAGCTTAGCGGGAGGACCTGGTCAGCCCCAGCATTTT. Protein product: CASSLAGGPGQPQHF.

J is TRBJ2-1 and V is TRBV7-6; D is uncertain. V lost 5 bases and J lost 9, with 8 bases in between. CDR3 length: 11 residues. Germline values: CDR1 SGHVS, CDR2 FNYEAQ. CDR3: CASSRYFEQFF. In DNA form, the CDR3 reads TGTGCCAGCAGCCGGTATTTTGAGCAGTTCTTC.

In nucleotides, the CDR3 is TGTGCCAGCACGGAGGAATTGAACACTGAAGCTTTCTTT. Amino acid sequence: CASTEELNTEAFF. The genes are TRBV2 and TRBJ1-1; D is ambiguous. Germline CDR1 SNHLY, CDR2 FYNNEI. V lost 7 bases, J lost 0 bases, and 9 bases lay in between. The CDR3 loop spans 13 amino acids.

This chain uses TRBV30 with TRBJ2-2, with D possibly matching TRBD1 (7 bases). This CDR3 has 14 amino acids. Per the germline V gene, CDR1 is GTSNPN and CDR2 is SVGIG (reference sequence). The V gene lost 2 bases and the J gene lost 6 bases, with 13 bases spanning the gap. CDR3 in DNA: TGTGCCTGGAGTAGGAGGGGGCTGGCCGGGGAGCTGTTTTTT. Its protein is CAWSRRGLAGELFF. Full variable domain (outside the CDR3, taken from reference TRBV30 and TRBJ2-2): SQTIHQWPATLVQPVGSPLSLECTVEGTSNPNLYWYRQAAGRGLQLLFYSVGIGQISSEVPQNLSASRPQDRQFILSSKKLLLSDSGFYLCAWSRRGLAGELFFGEGSRLTVL.

CDR3 sequence: CASSPTRSYEQYF. The CDR3 coding sequence is TGTGCCAGCAGTCCCACCAGATCCTACGAGCAGTACTTC. This chain joins TRBV6-5 and TRBJ2-7; D is ambiguous. Germline lookup yields CDR1 MNHEY and CDR2 SVGAGI. With 5 bases removed from V and 1 base from J, the gap between germline ends came to 9 bases. This CDR3 has 13 amino acids.

The V gene is TRBV15, the J gene TRBJ1-2; perhaps TRBD1 as D (6 bases). Germline assignment: CDR1 LNHNV and CDR2 YYDKDF (reference sequence). This CDR3 has 15 amino acids. With 1 base removed from V and 4 bases from J, the gap between germline ends came to 13 bases. The CDR3: CATSRVKGGLYGYTF. The CDR3 nucleotides are TGTGCCACCAGCAGAGTTAAGGGGGGCCTCTATGGCTACACCTTC.

The genes are TRBV11-2 and TRBJ2-3; 10 nucleotides line up with TRBD1. Trimming took 5 bases from V and 3 from J; bases not matched to a gene: 8. This CDR3 is built from 16 residues. CDR1 SGHAT and CDR2 FQNNGV come from the germline V gene. CDR3 region: CASSGLRDRGTDTQYF. The CDR3 coding sequence is TGTGCCAGCAGCGGACTACGGGACAGGGGTACAGATACGCAGTATTTT.

J is TRBJ1-1 and V is TRBV7-9, with D possibly being TRBD1 (5 bases). CDR3 length equals 13 residues. CDR1 is SEHNR and CDR2 is FQNEAQ in the germline V gene (reference sequence). The V and J ends lost 4 bases and 1 base respectively, with 7 bases between them. In DNA, the CDR3 is TGTGCCAGCAGCTGGACAACGAACACTGAAGCTTTCTTT. Translation: CASSWTTNTEAFF.

CDR3 amino acids: CASSEQGHYEQYF. The CDR3 nucleotides read TGCGCCAGCAGTGAACAGGGTCACTACGAGCAGTACTTC. The rearrangement joins TRBV10-2 to TRBJ2-7, with D possibly matching TRBD1 (6 bases). V shed 3 bases and J shed 3 bases, with 9 bases lying between them. CDR1 is WSHSY and CDR2 is SAAADI in the germline V gene. The length of the CDR3 is 13 residues.

This clone was seen only once. The chain combines TRBV5-1 with TRBJ2-7; the D is unclear. The germline gives CDR1 SGHRS, CDR2 YFSETQ. The CDR3 is 11 residues long. V was pared by 4 bases and J by 2 bases, with 4 bases between. The CDR3 DNA follows: TGCGCCAGCAGCGGAGCCTACGAGCAGTACTTC. Translated, it gives CASSGAYEQYF.

CDR3 in DNA: TGCGCCAGCAGCCGTAGCGGGGGGAAGGCCGGGGAGCTGTTTTTT. Translated, it gives CASSRSGGKAGELFF. The chain couples TRBV10-2 to TRBJ2-2; 10 nucleotides match TRBD2. The germline V gene has CDR1 WSHSY and CDR2 SAAADI. The ends lost 6 bases at V and 6 bases at J; junction bases unmatched: 7. This CDR3 is 15 amino acids long.

The rearrangement links TRBV12-5 to TRBJ1-5; D is unclear. Germline CDR1 is LGHNT and CDR2 is FRNRAP. V lost 2 bases and J lost 2, with 19 bases in between. This CDR3 has 18 amino acids. The CDR3 DNA reads TGTGCTAGTGGTTTGATCTTGGGGTCAGGCGGTCGCAATCAGCCCCAGCATTTT. Protein: CASGLILGSGGRNQPQHF.

This chain uses TRBV10-2 with TRBJ2-1, with D possibly TRBD2 on 6 matching bases. With 2 bases removed from V and 4 bases from J, the gap between germline ends came to 9 bases. This CDR3 is 14 amino acids long. Germline loops: CDR1 WSHSY, CDR2 SAAADI. CDR3 amino acids: CASSESGGYNEQFF. CDR3 DNA sequence: TGCGCCAGCAGTGAGAGTGGGGGGTACAATGAGCAGTTCTTC.

This clone was counted a single time. CDR3 sequence reads: CASSYTPSEGNTIYF. The CDR3 coding sequence is TGTGCCAGCAGTTATACACCATCTGAGGGAAACACCATATATTTT. The chain uses TRBV28 and TRBJ1-3; D ambiguous. The CDR3 length is 15 residues. The germline V and J ends were trimmed by 4 bases and 4 bases, with 14 bases remaining between them. The germline CDR1 and CDR2 sequences are MDHEN and SYDVKM.